This TCR beta chain was identified during a study of regulatory T cells in long-lasting Graves disease. Study-level background: Less than 3 months of antithyroid drugs had been taken by newly diagnosed Graves' patients.

Libraries of TCR beta came from iRepertoire HTBI primers plus Arm-PCR of CDR3 regions. TCRdb re-called the multiplex PCR reads with MiXCR, one entry per CDR3 protein. The table has 400,000 to 500,000 distinct CDR3 sequences, roughly 15% seen once. Specified time point: newly diagnosed GD, antithyroid drugs for less than 3 months. Construction of the TCR library relied on RNA isolated from PBMCs. Patients met American Thyroid Association criteria for Graves' disease. This clonotype was counted at least ten times. V gave up 2 bases and J gave up 4 bases; unmatched junction bases: 17. In germline, CDR1 is SGHRS, CDR2 YFSETQ. This CDR3 spans 18 amino acids. The sample was also reused in another study, on T cells in Graves' hyperthyroidism and ophthalmopathy. That report adds: Within blood appeared most thyroid clonotypes that had expanded above 0.001.

The receptor was derived from a young woman with Graves disease. The starting material was peripheral blood mononuclear cells (PBMCs), obtained at new diagnosis, from a patient treated with antithyroid drugs. This rearrangement joins TRBV5-1 to TRBJ1-2, with TRBD1 matching 7 bases. The CDR3 here is CASSLDGRTSQGPYGYTF. CDR3 coding DNA: TGCGCCAGCAGCTTAGACGGCAGAACCTCACAGGGGCCCTATGGCTACACCTTC.